This TCR beta chain was captured by sequencing in a study of CD8 T cells in Susac syndrome. With random hexamers, 0.5 to 1 ug RNA was reverse transcribed. Multiplex PCR with immunoSEQ amplified the TCR beta CDR3 across 54 Vbeta and 13 Jbeta. MiXCR, applied by TCRdb to the immunoSEQ multiplex PCR reads, yields one record per CDR3 protein. The repertoire holds a few hundred thousand distinct CDR3 sequences, with approximately 84% as singletons. V was trimmed by 8 bases and J by 15 bases, leaving 14 bases between them. CDR1 and CDR2 (germline): MNHGY, SAAAGT. The CDR3 has 10 amino acids. This clonotype was counted only a few times. In blood CD8+ and CD4+ T cells, TCR beta underwent sequencing.

Sequenced: CD8+ T cells from PBMCs. V usage is TRBV6-8 and J usage is TRBJ2-1; tentatively, D is TRBD2 (6 bases). The clonotype originates from a human donor with multiple sclerosis. The CDR3 nucleotides are TGTGCCAGCTCGGACTATAGAGGGTTCTTC. Encoded protein: CASSDYRGFF.